This T cell receptor beta chain was profiled in a study of shared clonotypes between healthy human individuals. General study points: Investigators expected sequencing depth to affect clonotype sharing among donors.

Unsorted PBMC DNA underwent sequencing on ten immunoSEQ deep assay plates. Per the authors' pipeline: As immunoSEQ supplied junction-only sequences (without quality scores), filtering differed. Sequencing used immunoSEQ multiplex PCR; TCRdb keeps in-frame clones, though not all of them. V and J calls and clone size are copied from that table; D and trimming were computed from the DNA. The sample includes 520,000 or so clones, 70% to 80% of them seen just once. The V gene's germline CDR1 is SGHNT and CDR2 YYREEE (reference sequence). The CDR3 runs to 14 residues. V lost 2 bases to trimming and J lost 3 bases; unmatched junction nucleotides: 2. With respect to this clone: No antigen is known for it.

The gene calls are TRBV5-4 and TRBJ2-3; 8 bases align to TRBD1. This receptor was identified in a woman aged 40 to 49 in good health. Some clones in this sample may be carry-over from other donors' samples. Sequencing was performed on PBMCs. CDR3 nucleotide sequence: TGTGCCAGCAGCTTCACAGGGGGGACAGATACGCAGTATTTT. It encodes CASSFTGGTDTQYF.